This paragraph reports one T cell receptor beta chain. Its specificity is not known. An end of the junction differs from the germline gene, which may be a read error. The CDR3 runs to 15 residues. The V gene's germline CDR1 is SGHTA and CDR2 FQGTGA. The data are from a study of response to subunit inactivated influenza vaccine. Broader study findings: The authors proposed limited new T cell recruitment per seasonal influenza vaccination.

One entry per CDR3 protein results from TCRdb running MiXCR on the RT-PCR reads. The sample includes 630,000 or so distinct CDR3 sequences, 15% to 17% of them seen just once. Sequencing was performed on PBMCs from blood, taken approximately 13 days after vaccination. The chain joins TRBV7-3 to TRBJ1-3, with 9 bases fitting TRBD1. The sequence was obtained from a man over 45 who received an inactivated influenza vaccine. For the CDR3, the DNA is TGTGCCAGCAGCGTAACAGGGGGCGCTGGAAACACCATATATTTT. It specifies CASSVTGGAGNTIYF.